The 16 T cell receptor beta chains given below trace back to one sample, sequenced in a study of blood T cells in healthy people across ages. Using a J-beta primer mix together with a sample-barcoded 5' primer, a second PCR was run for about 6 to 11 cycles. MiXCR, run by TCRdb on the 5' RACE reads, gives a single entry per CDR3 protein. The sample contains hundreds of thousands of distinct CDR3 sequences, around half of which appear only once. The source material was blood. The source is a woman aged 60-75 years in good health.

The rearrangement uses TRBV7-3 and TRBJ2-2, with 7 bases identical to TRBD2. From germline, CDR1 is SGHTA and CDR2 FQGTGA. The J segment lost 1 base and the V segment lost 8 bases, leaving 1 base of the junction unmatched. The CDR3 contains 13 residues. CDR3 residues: CASGGGNTGELFF. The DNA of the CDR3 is TGTGCCAGCGGGGGGGGGAACACCGGGGAGCTGTTTTTT.

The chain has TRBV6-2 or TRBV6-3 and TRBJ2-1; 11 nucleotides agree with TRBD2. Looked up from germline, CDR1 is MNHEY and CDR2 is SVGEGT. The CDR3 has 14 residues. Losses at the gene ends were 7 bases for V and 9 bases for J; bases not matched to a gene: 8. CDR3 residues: CASNSGGTSGEQFF. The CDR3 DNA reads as TGTGCCAGCAACTCTGGGGGGACTAGCGGTGAGCAGTTCTTC.

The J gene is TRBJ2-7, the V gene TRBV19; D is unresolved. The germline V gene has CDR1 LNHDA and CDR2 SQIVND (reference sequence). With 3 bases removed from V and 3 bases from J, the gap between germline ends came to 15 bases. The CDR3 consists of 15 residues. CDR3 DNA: TGTGCCAGTAGTATCGAAGGCCAGGCTTACTACGAGCAGTACTTC. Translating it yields CASSIEGQAYYEQYF.

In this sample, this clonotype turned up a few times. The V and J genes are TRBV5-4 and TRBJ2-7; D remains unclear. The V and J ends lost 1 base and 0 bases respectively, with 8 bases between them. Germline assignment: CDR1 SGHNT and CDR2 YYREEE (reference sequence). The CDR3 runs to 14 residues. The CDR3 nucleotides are TGTGCCAGCAGCTTGTCACTGGACTCCTACGAGCAGTACTTC. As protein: CASSLSLDSYEQYF.

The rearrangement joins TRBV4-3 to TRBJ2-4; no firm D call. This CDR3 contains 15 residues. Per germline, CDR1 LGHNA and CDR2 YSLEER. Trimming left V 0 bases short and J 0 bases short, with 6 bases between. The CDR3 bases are TGCGCCAGCAGCCAAGAGGGCGAAGCCAAAAACATTCAGTACTTC. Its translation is CASSQEGEAKNIQYF.

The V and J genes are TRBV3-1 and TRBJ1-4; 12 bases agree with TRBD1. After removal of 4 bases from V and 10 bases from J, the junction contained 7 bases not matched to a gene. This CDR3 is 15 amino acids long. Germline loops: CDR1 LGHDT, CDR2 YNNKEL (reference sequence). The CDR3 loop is CASSRPGQGARKLFF. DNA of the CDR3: TGTGCCAGCAGCCGACCGGGACAGGGGGCAAGAAAACTGTTTTTT.

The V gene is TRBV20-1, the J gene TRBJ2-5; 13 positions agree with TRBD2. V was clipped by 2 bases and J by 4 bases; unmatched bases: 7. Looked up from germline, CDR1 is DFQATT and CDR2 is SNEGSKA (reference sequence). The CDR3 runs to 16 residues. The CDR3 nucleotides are TGCAGTGCTAGAAACGCCGGGACTAGCGGGGTAGAGACCCAGTACTTC. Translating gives CSARNAGTSGVETQYF.

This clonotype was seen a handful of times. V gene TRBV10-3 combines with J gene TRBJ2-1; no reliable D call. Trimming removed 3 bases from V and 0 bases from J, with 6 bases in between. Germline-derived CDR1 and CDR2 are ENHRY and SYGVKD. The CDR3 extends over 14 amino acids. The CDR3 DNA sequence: TGTGCCATCAGTGAATGGAGCTCCTACAATGAGCAGTTCTTC. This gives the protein CAISEWSSYNEQFF.

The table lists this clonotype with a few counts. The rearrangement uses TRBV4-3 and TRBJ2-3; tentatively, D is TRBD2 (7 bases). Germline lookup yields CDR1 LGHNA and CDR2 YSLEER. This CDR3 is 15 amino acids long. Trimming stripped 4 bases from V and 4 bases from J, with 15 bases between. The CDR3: CASSRGGGSADTQYF. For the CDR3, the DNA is TGCGCCAGCAGCCGGGGGGGCGGGAGCGCAGATACGCAGTATTTT.

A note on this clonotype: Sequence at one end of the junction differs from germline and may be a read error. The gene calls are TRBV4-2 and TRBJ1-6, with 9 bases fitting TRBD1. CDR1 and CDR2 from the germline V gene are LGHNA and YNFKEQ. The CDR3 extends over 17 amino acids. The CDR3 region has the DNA TGTGCCAGCAGCCACAGTCCAACAGGGGGCTCCCTTTCACCCCCCCACTTT. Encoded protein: CASSHSPTGGSLSPPHF.

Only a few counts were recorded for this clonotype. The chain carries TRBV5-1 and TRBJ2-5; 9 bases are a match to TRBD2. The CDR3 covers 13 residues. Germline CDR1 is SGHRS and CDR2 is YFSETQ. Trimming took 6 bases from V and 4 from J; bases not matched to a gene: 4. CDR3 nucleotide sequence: TGCGCCAGCAATAGCGGGAGTTCAGAGACCCAGTACTTC. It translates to CASNSGSSETQYF.

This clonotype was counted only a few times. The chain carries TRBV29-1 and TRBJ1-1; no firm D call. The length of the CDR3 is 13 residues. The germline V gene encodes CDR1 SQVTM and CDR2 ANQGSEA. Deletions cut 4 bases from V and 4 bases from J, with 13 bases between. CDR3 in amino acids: CSVGMLPGTEAFF. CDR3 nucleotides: TGCAGCGTTGGTATGCTACCGGGCACTGAAGCTTTCTTT. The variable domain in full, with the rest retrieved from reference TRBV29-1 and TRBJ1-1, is SAVISQKPSRDICQRGTSLTIQCQVDSQVTMMFWYRQQPGQSLTLIATANQGSEATYESGFVIDKFPISRPNLTFSTLTVSNMSPEDSSIYLCSVGMLPGTEAFFGQGTRLTVV.

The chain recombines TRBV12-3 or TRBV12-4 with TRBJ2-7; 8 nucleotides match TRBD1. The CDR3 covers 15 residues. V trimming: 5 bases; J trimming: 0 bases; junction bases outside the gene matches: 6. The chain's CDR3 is CASSPRGQGSYEQYF. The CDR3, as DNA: TGTGCCAGCAGTCCCCGCGGACAGGGCTCCTACGAGCAGTACTTC.

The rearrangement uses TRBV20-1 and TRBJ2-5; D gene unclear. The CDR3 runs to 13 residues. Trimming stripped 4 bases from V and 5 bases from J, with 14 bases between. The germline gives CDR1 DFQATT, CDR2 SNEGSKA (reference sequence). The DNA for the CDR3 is TGCAGTGCTAAGAGCAAGGTAGCCGAGACCCAGTACTTC. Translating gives CSAKSKVAETQYF.

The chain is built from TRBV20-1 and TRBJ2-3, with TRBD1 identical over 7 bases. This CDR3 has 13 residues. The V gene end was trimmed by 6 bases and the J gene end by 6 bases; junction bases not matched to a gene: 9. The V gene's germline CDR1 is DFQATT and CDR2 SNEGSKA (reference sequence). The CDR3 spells CSAPGQPFDTQYF. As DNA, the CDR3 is TGCAGTGCACCGGGACAGCCTTTTGATACGCAGTATTTT.

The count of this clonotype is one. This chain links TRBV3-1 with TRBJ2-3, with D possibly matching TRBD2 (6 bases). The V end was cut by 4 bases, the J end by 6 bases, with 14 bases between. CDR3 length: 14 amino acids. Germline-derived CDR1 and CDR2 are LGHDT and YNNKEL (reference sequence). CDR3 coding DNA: TGTGCCAGCAGCCCCTTTTCTAGCGATGATACGCAGTATTTT. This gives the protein CASSPFSSDDTQYF.